Sequencing of this TCR beta chain was carried out in a study of T cell responses to AZD1222 COVID-19 vaccine (dated by TCRdb to 2020 to 2022). With respect to the entire study: A total of 233 trial participants underwent TCR sequencing, of whom approximately 200 had received two doses of AZD1222 and some 26 had received two doses of the MenACWY control vaccine. Trial participants were enrolled into age subgroups of 18-55, 56-69 and 70-plus years, which contained about 150, 28 and 57 TCR-sequenced participants, respectively.

Turning to this clone: The antigen it recognizes is unknown. Nothing much larger sits one base from this clone, and base qualities are not available.

Study-level results and caveats: Participants were mostly white British, with more females than males. The authors suggested clonal diversity may have been underestimated. In the small 56-69-year group, the increase in depth fell short of significance, most likely because of low power. A significant rise in spike-specific TCR breadth and depth was observed after two AZD1222 doses relative to day 0 and relative to MenACWY recipients. Vaccine-associated CD4 TCRs spanned the whole spike protein, with dominant responses in regions 160-218 and 743-854. No day 14 peak-response samples were available, so repertoires were characterized only after the peak T cell response. Reportedly, almost half of the unique spike-specific TCRs recognized epitopes lying outside the regions that are mutated in the B.1.351 and B.1.1.7 variants. Conclusions about previously exposed vaccinees are limited, since just a handful of AZD1222 recipients were seropositive for SARS-CoV-2 at baseline.

The CDR3 covers 17 residues, taking in both the cysteine and the phenylalanine. The entry retains the CDR3 DNA only, 51 bases that are in frame from base 1. Cut back by 0 bases and 3 bases, the V and J ends lie 14 bases apart. For CDR1 and CDR2, the germline V gene lists MGHRA and YSYEKL. The label giving this sample's time point can be read as: about 28 days (+/-7) after the second vaccine dose. AZD1222 recipients whose second dose came at about 4 weeks and those whose second dose came at about 12 weeks were combined into one group, since spike-specific TCR depth and breadth did not differ between the two schedules. Samples from vaccinated people were obtained from the UK trials COV001 and COV002, which included a single-blind randomized controlled phase 2/3 trial of AZD1222 (ChAdOx1 nCoV-19) in healthy adults. For TCRbeta chain sequencing, PBMC samples were collected from trial participants at day 0 and at day 28 after the second dose.

The CDR3 regions of human TCRbeta chains were analyzed by immunosequencing. On the study's bioinformatics: TCRs in the repertoires were compared against a reference library of SARS-CoV-2-specific TCRs that had been generated with the MIRA antigen-specificity platform. Breadth was defined as the fraction of unique TCRs that were SARS-CoV-2-associated, and depth was defined as the fraction of total T cells that were SARS-CoV-2-associated. Using the MIRA data, every spike-specific TCR was mapped to the spike region that the TCR reacted to and assigned to either a CD4 or a CD8 class. Log10-transformed breadth and depth values were compared by one-way ANOVA with Sidak's multiple comparisons tests. TCRdb took this table from immuneACCESS and kept in-frame rearrangements with V and J called. Such tables lack part of the clones; where checked against another copy, unresolved V genes explain under half of the gap, and the rest is unexplained. From that table come the V and J calls and clone size; the DNA was used to work out D and trimming. This sample is represented by around 99,000 clones; 80% to 95% of them were singletons. Roughly 6% of the sample goes to the ten largest clones.

The receptor chain draws on TRBV4-1 and TRBJ1-4; the D gene is perhaps TRBD1, from 5 matching bases. The specimen comprised peripheral blood, sampled 28 days after the second AZD1222 dose. The source of this sequence is an adult who received the AZD1222 COVID-19 vaccine. The CDR3 in this case is CASSQDPGGYANEKLFF. Read as DNA, the sequence is TGCGCCAGCAGCCAAGATCCGGGGGGATATGCTAATGAAAAACTGTTTTTT.